Shown below are 23 T cell receptor beta chains from a single sample sequenced in a study of blood T cell repertoires in COVID-19. Sequencing used immunoSEQ multiplex PCR; TCRdb keeps in-frame clones, though not all of them. The table lists about 170,000 clones, around 90% of them singletons. The sample consisted of peripheral blood. The receptors originated from a young man with COVID-19, enrolled during active disease.

Written as DNA, the CDR3 is TGTGCCAGCAGTTTACAACGGTCCTACGAGCAGTACTTC. The encoded protein is CASSLQRSYEQYF. The chain combines TRBV27 with TRBJ2-7; D gene ambiguous. In germline, CDR1 is MNHEY, CDR2 SMNVEV (reference sequence). This CDR3 contains 13 residues. Between the trimmed V and J ends, which lost 2 bases and 1 base, there was a span of 6 bases.

CDR3 sequence reads: CASSSDRGAGNTIYF. Here the CDR3 DNA reads TGTGCCAGCAGCTCCGACAGGGGGGCTGGAAACACCATATATTTT. The J gene is TRBJ1-3, the V gene TRBV7-2, with 9 nucleotides matching TRBD1. This CDR3 contains 15 residues. Germline CDR1 reads SGHTA; CDR2 reads FQGNSA. V lost 4 bases to trimming and J lost 2 bases; unmatched junction nucleotides: 3.

The chain couples TRBV7-6 to TRBJ2-2; 9 bases agree with TRBD1. The trim removed 4 bases at V and 1 base at J, leaving 10 bases unmatched. The germline gives CDR1 SGHVS, CDR2 FNYEAQ. CDR3 length: 18 residues. CDR3 amino acids: CASSSGTGFLWNTGELFF. The DNA of the CDR3 is TGTGCCAGCAGCTCCGGGACAGGGTTTTTATGGAACACCGGGGAGCTGTTTTTT.

This clone occurred once. The chain is built from TRBV6-5 and TRBJ1-2, with 8 bases matching TRBD1. The CDR3 has 13 residues. Per germline, CDR1 MNHEY and CDR2 SVGAGI. V dropped 4 bases and J dropped 8; count of bases not matched to a gene: 6. The CDR3, as DNA: TGTGCCAGCAGTTTGACAGGGGCGTGGGGCTACACCTTC. Amino acid sequence: CASSLTGAWGYTF.

The chain employs TRBV11-2 and TRBJ1-2; 8 bases match TRBD1. CDR3 length: 16 residues. Germline V gene lookup returns CDR1 SGHAT and CDR2 FQNNGV. V lost 5 bases and J lost 5; bases outside the gene matches: 13. CDR3 sequence: CASSPAPGQELYGYTF. CDR3 nucleotides: TGTGCCAGCAGCCCCGCCCCGGGACAGGAGCTATATGGCTACACCTTC. Full variable domain (rest looked up from reference TRBV11-2 and TRBJ1-2): EAGVAQSPRYKIIEKRQSVAFWCNPISGHATLYWYQQILGQGPKLLIQFQNNGVVDDSQLPKDRFSAERLKGVDSTLKIQPAKLEDSAVYLCASSPAPGQELYGYTFGSGTRLTVV.

This clone was detected only once. This chain uses TRBV5-4 with TRBJ2-7, with TRBD2 matching over 7 bases. Per germline, CDR1 SGHNT and CDR2 YYREEE (reference sequence). The CDR3 runs 13 residues. Unmatched junction bases numbered 3, after V lost 0 bases and J lost 6 bases. The CDR3 sequence: CASSLALAAEQYF. The CDR3 nucleotides are TGTGCCAGCAGCTTGGCCCTAGCGGCCGAGCAGTACTTC. The variable domain in full, completed from reference TRBV5-4 and TRBJ2-7, reads ETGVTQSPTHLIKTRGQQVTLRCSSQSGHNTVSWYQQALGQGPQFIFQYYREEENGRGNFPPRFSGLQFPNYSSELNVNALELDDSALYLCASSLALAAEQYFGPGTRLTVT.

The chain employs TRBV2 and TRBJ2-2; 9 bases fit TRBD1. This CDR3 is built from 20 residues. The germline V gene has CDR1 SNHLY and CDR2 FYNNEI. V was pared by 6 bases and J by 3 bases, with 20 bases of the junction left unmatched. The CDR3 nucleotides read TGTGCCAGCAGACCGCGGACAGGGGAGACAAGATTTCGTTACACCGGGGAGCTGTTTTTT. Its translation: CASRPRTGETRFRYTGELFF.

Concerning this clone itself: One end of the junction varies from germline; a read error may be responsible. The chain couples TRBV4-3 to TRBJ1-4, with 7 bases identical to TRBD1. This CDR3 has 15 residues. Germline V CDR1 and CDR2: LGHNA, YSLEER. CDR3 in amino acids: CASSQDRGGDEKLLF. The CDR3 region has the DNA TGCGCCAGCAGCCAAGATCGAGGGGGCGATGAAAAACTGCTTTTT.

This clone was seen just once. V gene TRBV4-3 combines with J gene TRBJ2-3, with 10 bases matching TRBD2. The J segment lost 5 bases and the V segment lost 0 bases, leaving 5 bases of the junction unmatched. This CDR3 comprises 16 residues. The germline V gene has CDR1 LGHNA and CDR2 YSLEER. This CDR3 is CASSQDPSGSQDTQYF. CDR3 nucleotide sequence: TGCGCCAGCAGCCAAGACCCTAGCGGGAGTCAAGATACGCAGTATTTT.

The rearrangement uses TRBV5-6 and TRBJ2-7; D not resolved. V dropped 4 bases and J dropped 1 base, with 6 bases sitting between them. CDR1 is SGHDT, CDR2 YYEEEE, per germline. CDR3 length equals 12 residues. The CDR3 here is CASSSLSYEQYF. The CDR3 DNA reads as TGTGCCAGCAGCAGCCTTTCCTACGAGCAGTACTTC.

This clone has only one observation. This chain connects TRBV27 to TRBJ2-7; 7 bases agree with TRBD2. CDR1 and CDR2 from the germline V gene are MNHEY and SMNVEV (reference sequence). The CDR3 length is 15 residues. The trim removed 2 bases at V and 2 bases at J, leaving 6 bases unmatched. Written as DNA, the CDR3 is TGTGCCAGCAGTTTAGCGGGAGTCGGTCCCTACGAGCAGTACTTC. Protein product: CASSLAGVGPYEQYF.

This rearrangement joins TRBV18 to TRBJ1-5, with 10 bases matching TRBD1. The germline gives CDR1 KGHSH, CDR2 LQKENI. V shed 6 bases, J shed 6 bases, and the junction held 5 bases outside the gene matches. This CDR3 contains 14 residues. DNA of the CDR3: TGTGCCAGCTCCCTGGACAGGGGGAGTCAGCCCCAGCATTTT. Translated: CASSLDRGSQPQHF.

V is TRBV28 and J is TRBJ1-1; D not certain. Germline assignment: CDR1 MDHEN and CDR2 SYDVKM. The CDR3 loop spans 14 amino acids. V was shortened by 5 bases and J by 3 bases, with 13 bases between the two germline ends. CDR3 nucleotide sequence: TGTGCCAGCAGTCACGCCGTAGATTACACTGAAGCTTTCTTT. This translates into CASSHAVDYTEAFF.

The genes are TRBV4-2 and TRBJ1-2, with 7 bases lining up with TRBD1. Per the germline V gene, CDR1 is LGHNA and CDR2 is YNFKEQ. This CDR3 region has 15 residues. Trimming cost V 1 base and J 3 bases; bases outside gene matches: 5. As DNA, the CDR3 is TGTGCCAGCAGCCAAGTTAGGGGACAGTACTATGGCTACACCTTC. Translation gives CASSQVRGQYYGYTF.

The chain is built from TRBV28 and TRBJ1-1; D perhaps matches TRBD1 (5 bases). The CDR3 has 13 amino acids. CDR1 is MDHEN and CDR2 is SYDVKM in the germline V gene. The V end lost 8 bases, the J end lost 0 bases, and 10 bases lay between the germline ends. CDR3 protein: CASQTVMNTEAFF. The CDR3, as DNA: TGTGCCAGCCAGACAGTCATGAACACTGAAGCTTTCTTT.

The CDR3 sequence is CAVVAGRETQYF. CDR3 coding DNA: TGTGCCGTTGTTGCAGGTCGAGAGACCCAGTACTTC. This chain links TRBV7-9 with TRBJ2-5; D unresolved. The germline gives CDR1 SEHNR, CDR2 FQNEAQ (reference sequence). Trimming took 11 bases from V and 4 from J, leaving 14 bases between them. This CDR3 has 12 amino acids. Complete variable domain (other parts from reference TRBV7-9 and TRBJ2-5): DTGVSQNPRHKITKRGQNVTFRCDPISEHNRLYWYRQTLGQGPEFLTYFQNEAQLEKSRLLSDRFSAERPKGSFSTLEIQRTEQGDSAMYLCAVVAGRETQYFGPGTRLLVL.

The gene calls are TRBV2 and TRBJ1-5; TRBD1 is a possible D gene (5 bases). The CDR3 is 11 amino acids. Germline V gene data show CDR1 as SNHLY and CDR2 as FYNNEI. V lost 8 bases and J lost 8, with 10 bases in between. CDR3 sequence reads: CASSWGEPQHF. DNA for the CDR3: TGTGCCAGCTCGTGGGGGGAGCCCCAGCATTTT.

V usage is TRBV4-1 and J usage is TRBJ1-2; D may be TRBD1 (5 bases). The germline V gene has CDR1 MGHRA and CDR2 YSYEKL. The CDR3 consists of 16 residues. Trimming cost V 1 base and J 4 bases, with 16 bases left between them. The CDR3, as DNA: TGCGCCAGCAGCCAAGTACTTACAGGTGGAAGCTATGGCTACACCTTC. It yields the protein CASSQVLTGGSYGYTF.

The chain carries TRBV19 and TRBJ1-5; 9 bases are a match to TRBD1. Trimming took 5 bases from V and 4 from J; bases not matched to a gene: 3. Per the germline V gene, CDR1 is LNHDA and CDR2 is SQIVND (reference sequence). The CDR3 totals 14 residues. CDR3 bases: TGTGCCAGTAGTTACAGGGGGCCGAATCAGCCCCAGCATTTT. It encodes CASSYRGPNQPQHF. The whole variable domain, remainder taken from reference TRBV19 and TRBJ1-5, is DGGITQSPKYLFRKEGQNVTLSCEQNLNHDAMYWYRQDPGQGLRLIYYSQIVNDFQKGDIAEGYSVSREKKESFPLTVTSAQKNPTAFYLCASSYRGPNQPQHFGDGTRLSIL.

J is TRBJ1-2 and V is TRBV6-4, with D hard to call. Trimming removed 4 bases from V and 8 bases from J, with 8 bases in between. CDR3 length: 11 amino acids. Per the germline V gene, CDR1 is MRHNA and CDR2 is SNTAGT. CDR3 sequence (DNA): TGTGCCAGCAGTGGAGGCGGAGGCTACACCTTC. Translated, it gives CASSGGGGYTF.

This clone was seen a single time. This chain connects TRBV4-3 to TRBJ2-1; D is perhaps TRBD2 (5 bases). V shed 1 base and J shed 5 bases, with 15 bases lying between them. Per germline, CDR1 LGHNA and CDR2 YSLEER. The CDR3 totals 16 residues. CDR3: CASSQVPLEGHNEQFF. CDR3 in DNA: TGCGCCAGCAGCCAAGTCCCTCTCGAGGGCCACAATGAGCAGTTCTTC.

The chain recombines TRBV23-1 with TRBJ2-7, with D possibly matching TRBD1 (5 bases). TRBV23-1 carries the ORF label, with uncertain function. Trimming removed 4 bases from V and 0 bases from J, with 10 bases in between. This CDR3 spans 14 amino acids. This CDR3 reads CASSRYRSSYEQYF. The DNA of the CDR3 is TGCGCCAGCAGTCGGTACAGGAGCTCCTACGAGCAGTACTTC.

The V call is TRBV5-3, the J call TRBJ1-3; D is undetermined. TRBV5-3 counts as an open reading frame of uncertain function. This CDR3 is built from 17 residues. V lost 6 bases to trimming and J lost 4 bases, with 23 bases between them. In DNA form, the CDR3 reads TGTGCCAGAAACACAGTAGTTGGGAGGGAGCAGGGAAACACCATATATTTT. As protein: CARNTVVGREQGNTIYF.